These T cell receptor beta chains were read from a single sample in a study of CD8+ T cells in alopecia areata. TCRdb's table, derived via immunoSEQ multiplex PCR, lists solely in-frame clones and lacks some. The repertoire includes about 110,000 clones, under 60% of them detected once, and 20% to 30% sits in the top ten. Sequencing was carried out using NKG2D-low CD8+ T cells sorted from blood. The origin of the receptors is a human donor with alopecia areata. CDR3s include the opening cysteine and the closing phenylalanine or tryptophan. The D gene is left open where the match is weak. Some rows mark clone size as missing; the rest say once, few, many or name a class of expanded clone.

D: TRBD1; V: TRBV5-6; J: TRBJ2-7; size: NA; CDR3: CASSLVERDRGSEQYF; DNA: TGTGCCAGCAGCTTGGTTGAGCGGGACAGGGGATCCGAGCAGTACTTC
D: NA; V: TRBV5-6; J: TRBJ2-7; size: NA; CDR3: CASSMGDGRQYF; DNA: TGTGCCAGCAGCATGGGGGACGGTCGGCAGTACTTC
D: NA; V: TRBV27; J: TRBJ1-1; size: NA; CDR3: CASSLQSGPEAFF; DNA: TGTGCCAGCAGTTTACAGTCGGGTCCTGAAGCTTTCTTT
D: NA; V: TRBV28; J: TRBJ2-7; size: NA; CDR3: CASSSPRIYEQYF; DNA: TGTGCCAGCAGTTCCCCTAGGATCTACGAGCAGTACTTC
D: NA; V: TRBV5-1; J: TRBJ2-7; size: NA; CDR3: CASSPEYAGETEQYF; DNA: TGCGCCAGCAGCCCCGAGTATGCAGGGGAGACCGAGCAGTACTTC
D: NA; V: TRBV27; J: TRBJ2-7; size: NA; CDR3: CASSIRGGPRSEQYF; DNA: TGTGCCAGCAGCATCAGAGGGGGACCCCGTTCCGAGCAGTACTTC
D: TRBD1; V: TRBV7-7; J: TRBJ2-3; size: once; CDR3: CASSLSRGHKDTQYF; DNA: TGTGCTAGCAGCTTATCCAGGGGGCATAAAGATACGCAGTATTTT
D: TRBD1; V: TRBV2; J: TRBJ2-7; size: NA; CDR3: CASLGLTGQAYEQYF; DNA: TGTGCCAGCCTTGGCCTAACAGGACAGGCTTACGAGCAGTACTTC
D: TRBD2; V: TRBV2; J: TRBJ2-1; size: once; CDR3: CASSSTAGDSYNEQFF; DNA: TGTGCCAGCAGTTCAACAGCGGGAGATAGCTACAATGAGCAGTTCTTC
D: TRBD1; V: TRBV28; J: TRBJ2-7; size: NA; CDR3: CASSIRGHEQYF; DNA: TGTGCCAGCTCAATAAGGGGGCACGAGCAGTACTTC
D: TRBD2; V: TRBV7-8; J: TRBJ2-2; size: NA; CDR3: CASSLEVGLAVNTGELFF; DNA: TGTGCCAGCAGCTTAGAGGTTGGACTAGCGGTAAACACCGGGGAGCTGTTTTTT
D: NA; V: TRBV7-7; J: TRBJ1-4; size: few; CDR3: CASSLSVGDEKLFF; DNA: TGTGCTAGCAGCTTAAGTGTTGGGGATGAAAAACTGTTTTTT
D: NA; V: TRBV4-1; J: TRBJ2-3; size: few; CDR3: CASSQETPGAPPDTQYF; DNA: TGCGCCAGCAGCCAAGAGACCCCGGGAGCGCCTCCAGATACGCAGTATTTT
D: NA; V: TRBV7-9; J: TRBJ2-7; size: NA; CDR3: CASSPRGGYEQYF; DNA: TGTGCCAGCAGCCCGAGGGGGGGTTACGAGCAGTACTTC
D: NA; V: TRBV27; J: TRBJ1-2; size: NA; CDR3: CASSLSSGDYGYTF; DNA: TGTGCCAGCAGTTTATCGTCGGGGGACTATGGCTACACCTTC
D: TRBD1; V: TRBV28; J: TRBJ2-7; size: few; CDR3: CASSIQGAYEQYF; DNA: TGTGCCAGCAGCATACAGGGGGCCTACGAGCAGTACTTC
D: NA; V: TRBV7-9; J: TRBJ1-1; size: once; CDR3: CASSLGSLNTEAFF; DNA: TGTGCCAGCAGTTTGGGGAGCCTGAACACTGAAGCTTTCTTT
D: NA; V: TRBV6-5; J: TRBJ2-6; size: NA; CDR3: CASSYSGSGANVLTF; DNA: TGTGCCAGCAGTTACTCGGGCTCTGGGGCCAACGTCCTGACTTTC
D: TRBD2; V: TRBV5-1; J: TRBJ2-1; size: few; CDR3: CASSLVSGGYNEQFF; DNA: TGCGCCAGCAGCTTGGTGTCGGGGGGATACAATGAGCAGTTCTTC
D: NA; V: TRBV19; J: TRBJ1-4; size: few; CDR3: CASSNYRESGEKLFF; DNA: TGTGCCAGTAGTAACTACAGGGAGAGTGGTGAAAAACTGTTTTTT
D: NA; V: TRBV27; J: TRBJ2-1; size: NA; CDR3: CASSLSGLNEQFF; DNA: TGTGCCAGCAGTCTATCGGGTCTGAATGAGCAGTTCTTC
D: NA; V: TRBV5-1; J: TRBJ2-2; size: NA; CDR3: CASTHSSLGGELFF; DNA: TGCGCCAGCACCCACAGCTCCCTGGGCGGGGAGCTGTTTTTT
D: TRBD2; V: TRBV19; J: TRBJ2-1; size: few; CDR3: CASSGRDYPPEQFF; DNA: TGTGCCAGTAGTGGGCGGGACTACCCTCCTGAGCAGTTCTTC
D: NA; V: TRBV28; J: TRBJ2-7; size: NA; CDR3: CASSFISYEQYF; DNA: TGTGCCAGCAGTTTTATCTCCTACGAGCAGTACTTC
D: NA; V: TRBV28; J: TRBJ2-7; size: few; CDR3: CASSLSLYEQYF; DNA: TGTGCCAGCAGTTTAAGCTTATACGAGCAGTACTTC
D: NA; V: TRBV10-3; J: TRBJ2-2; size: once; CDR3: CAISERTPAGELFF; DNA: TGTGCCATCAGTGAGAGGACCCCGGCCGGGGAGCTGTTTTTT
D: NA; V: TRBV4-1; J: TRBJ1-5; size: NA; CDR3: CASSQEFTGQGNQPQHF; DNA: TGCGCCAGCAGCCAAGAGTTCACAGGTCAGGGCAATCAGCCCCAGCATTTT
D: NA; V: TRBV28; J: TRBJ1-2; size: NA; CDR3: CASSLEAFYGYTF; DNA: TGTGCCAGCAGTTTAGAGGCCTTCTATGGCTACACCTTC
D: NA; V: TRBV4-1; J: TRBJ2-3; size: NA; CDR3: CASRPGPYHPSSTDTQYF; DNA: TGCGCCAGCAGGCCAGGGCCGTATCACCCGTCTAGCACAGATACGCAGTATTTT
D: NA; V: TRBV11-2; J: TRBJ2-1; size: NA; CDR3: CASSFSWGYNEQFF; DNA: TGTGCCAGCAGCTTCTCGTGGGGGTACAATGAGCAGTTCTTC
D: NA; V: TRBV5-1; J: TRBJ2-7; size: NA; CDR3: CASSLGPNYEQYF; DNA: TGCGCCAGCAGCTTGGGGCCTAACTACGAGCAGTACTTC
D: NA; V: TRBV28; J: TRBJ1-2; size: NA; CDR3: CASRLDRGYGYTF; DNA: TGTGCCAGCAGACTGGACAGAGGCTATGGCTACACCTTC
D: NA; V: TRBV13; J: TRBJ1-1; size: few; CDR3: CASCWAEAFF; DNA: TGTGCCAGCTGTTGGGCTGAAGCTTTCTTT
D: NA; V: TRBV2; J: TRBJ2-7; size: NA; CDR3: CASSEAGSEQYF; DNA: TGTGCCAGCAGTGAAGCGGGGTCCGAGCAGTACTTC
D: NA; V: TRBV6-5; J: TRBJ1-2; size: NA; CDR3: CASSYSEGYGYTF; DNA: TGTGCCAGCAGTTACTCGGAAGGCTATGGCTACACCTTC
D: NA; V: TRBV7-9; J: TRBJ2-3; size: NA; CDR3: CASSLVSLAVDTQYF; DNA: TGTGCCAGCAGCTTAGTTTCTCTCGCTGTGGATACGCAGTATTTT
D: NA; V: TRBV28; J: TRBJ2-1; size: NA; CDR3: CASTPASYNEQFF; DNA: TGTGCCAGCACCCCGGCCTCCTACAATGAGCAGTTCTTC
D: NA; V: TRBV7-9; J: TRBJ2-7; size: NA; CDR3: CASSPPIRQETTYEQYF; DNA: TGTGCCAGCAGCCCCCCGATTAGGCAGGAGACAACCTACGAGCAGTACTTC
D: NA; V: TRBV5-6; J: TRBJ1-5; size: NA; CDR3: CASSLGQGYQPQHF; DNA: TGTGCCAGCAGCTTGGGGCAGGGATACCAGCCCCAGCATTTT
D: NA; V: TRBV5-6; J: TRBJ1-5; size: NA; CDR3: CASSLGSGQPQHF; DNA: TGTGCCAGCAGCTTGGGGAGTGGACAGCCCCAGCATTTT
D: TRBD1; V: TRBV18; J: TRBJ1-2; size: few; CDR3: CASSPRDRGYGYTF; DNA: TGTGCCAGCTCACCACGGGACAGGGGCTATGGCTACACCTTC
D: NA; V: TRBV7-9; J: TRBJ1-5; size: NA; CDR3: CASSFSSSQPQHF; DNA: TGTGCCAGCAGCTTCTCGTCATCTCAGCCCCAGCATTTT
D: NA; V: TRBV4-1; J: TRBJ1-2; size: few; CDR3: CASSQDRGTYGYTF; DNA: TGCGCCAGCAGCCAAGATAGGGGAACCTATGGCTACACCTTC
D: NA; V: TRBV28; J: TRBJ2-7; size: NA; CDR3: CASSFLRGSYEQYF; DNA: TGTGCCAGCAGTTTTCTGCGGGGCTCCTACGAGCAGTACTTC
D: NA; V: TRBV29-1; J: TRBJ2-7; size: NA; CDR3: CSVGAHPRGLASEQYF; DNA: TGCAGCGTTGGAGCTCACCCTCGGGGTTTGGCTTCCGAGCAGTACTTC
D: NA; V: TRBV28; J: TRBJ2-7; size: NA; CDR3: CASRDVYEQYF; DNA: TGTGCCAGTCGGGATGTCTACGAGCAGTACTTC
D: NA; V: TRBV13; J: TRBJ2-2; size: NA; CDR3: CASSFTGELFF; DNA: TGTGCCAGCAGCTTCACCGGGGAGCTGTTTTTT
D: TRBD2; V: TRBV29-1; J: TRBJ2-7; size: NA; CDR3: CSVEFSGSPNEQYF; DNA: TGCAGCGTTGAATTTAGCGGGAGCCCCAACGAGCAGTACTTC
D: NA; V: TRBV6-4; J: TRBJ2-3; size: few; CDR3: CASSDSAGSTDTQYF; DNA: TGTGCCAGCAGTGACTCCGCGGGGAGCACAGATACGCAGTATTTT
D: NA; V: TRBV14; J: TRBJ2-7; size: many; CDR3: CASSRLSYEQYF; DNA: TGTGCCAGCAGCCGTCTCTCCTACGAGCAGTACTTC